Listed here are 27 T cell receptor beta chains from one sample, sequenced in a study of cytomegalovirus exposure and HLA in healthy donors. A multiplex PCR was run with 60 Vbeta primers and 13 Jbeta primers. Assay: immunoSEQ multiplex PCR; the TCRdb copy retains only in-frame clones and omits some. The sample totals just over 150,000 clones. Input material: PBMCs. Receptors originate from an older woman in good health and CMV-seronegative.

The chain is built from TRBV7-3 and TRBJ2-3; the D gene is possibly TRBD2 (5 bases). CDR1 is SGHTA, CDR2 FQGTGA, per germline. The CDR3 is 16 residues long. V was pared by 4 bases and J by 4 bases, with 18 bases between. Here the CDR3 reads CASSSDRLAMADTQYF. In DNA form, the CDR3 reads TGTGCCAGCAGCTCCGACCGGCTAGCAATGGCAGATACGCAGTATTTT.

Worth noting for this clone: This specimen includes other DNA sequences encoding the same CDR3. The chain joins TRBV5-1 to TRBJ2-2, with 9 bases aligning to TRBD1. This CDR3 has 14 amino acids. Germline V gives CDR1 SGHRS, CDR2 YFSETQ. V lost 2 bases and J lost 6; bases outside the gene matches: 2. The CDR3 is CASSLQGAAGELFF. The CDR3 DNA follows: TGCGCCAGCAGCTTACAGGGGGCGGCCGGGGAGCTGTTTTTT.

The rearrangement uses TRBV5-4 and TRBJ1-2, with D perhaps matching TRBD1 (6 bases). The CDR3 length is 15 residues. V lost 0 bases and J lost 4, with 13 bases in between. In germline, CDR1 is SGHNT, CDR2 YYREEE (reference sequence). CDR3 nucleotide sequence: TGTGCCAGCAGCTTGGTGGGGGCGCAATCCTATGGCTACACCTTC. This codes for CASSLVGAQSYGYTF.

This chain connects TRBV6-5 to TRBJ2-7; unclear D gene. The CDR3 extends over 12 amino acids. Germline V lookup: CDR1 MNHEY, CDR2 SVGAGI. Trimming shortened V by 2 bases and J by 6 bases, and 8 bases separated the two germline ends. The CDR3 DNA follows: TGTGCCAGCAGTTACCTAAGAGGCGAGCAGTACTTC. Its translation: CASSYLRGEQYF.

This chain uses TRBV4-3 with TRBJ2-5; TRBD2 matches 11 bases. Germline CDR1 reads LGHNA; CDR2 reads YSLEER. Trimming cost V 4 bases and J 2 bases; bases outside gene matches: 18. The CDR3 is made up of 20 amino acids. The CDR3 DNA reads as TGCGCCAGCAGCCGGCACCCCGCGGGGACTAGCGGCAGCCCGCAAGAGACCCAGTACTTC. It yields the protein CASSRHPAGTSGSPQETQYF.

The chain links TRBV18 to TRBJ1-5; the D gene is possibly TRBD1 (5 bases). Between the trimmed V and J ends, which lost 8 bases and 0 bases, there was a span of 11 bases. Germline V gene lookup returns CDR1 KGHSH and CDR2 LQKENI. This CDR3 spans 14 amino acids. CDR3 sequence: CASTRQYSNQPQHF. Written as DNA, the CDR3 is TGTGCCAGCACGAGACAGTATAGCAATCAGCCCCAGCATTTT.

CDR3 coding DNA: TGCGCCAGCGGGTTTAGGGGGGGGCCTTACAATGAGCAGTTCTTC. Its protein is CASGFRGGPYNEQFF. J is TRBJ2-1 and V is TRBV5-1, with D tentatively TRBD2 (7 bases). From germline, CDR1 is SGHRS and CDR2 YFSETQ. Trimming removed 7 bases from V and 4 bases from J, with 18 bases in between. CDR3 size: 15 residues.

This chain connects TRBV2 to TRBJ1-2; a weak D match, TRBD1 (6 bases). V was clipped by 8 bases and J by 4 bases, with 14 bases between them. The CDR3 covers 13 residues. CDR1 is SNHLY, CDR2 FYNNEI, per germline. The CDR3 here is CASPFKTGYGYTF. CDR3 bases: TGTGCCAGCCCCTTTAAGACAGGCTATGGCTACACCTTC.

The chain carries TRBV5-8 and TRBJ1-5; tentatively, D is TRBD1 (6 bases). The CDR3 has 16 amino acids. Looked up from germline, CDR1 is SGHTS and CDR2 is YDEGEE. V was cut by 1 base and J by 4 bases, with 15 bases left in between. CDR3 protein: CASSLSVRQENQPQHF. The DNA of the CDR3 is TGTGCCAGCAGCTTGAGCGTGAGACAGGAGAATCAGCCCCAGCATTTT.

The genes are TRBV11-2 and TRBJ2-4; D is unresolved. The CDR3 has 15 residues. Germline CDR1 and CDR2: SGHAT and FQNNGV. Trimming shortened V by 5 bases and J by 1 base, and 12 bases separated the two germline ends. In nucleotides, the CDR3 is TGTGCCAGCAGCGGCCTGGGCAGTGCCAAAAACATTCAGTACTTC. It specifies CASSGLGSAKNIQYF. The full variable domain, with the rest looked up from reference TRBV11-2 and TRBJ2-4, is EAGVAQSPRYKIIEKRQSVAFWCNPISGHATLYWYQQILGQGPKLLIQFQNNGVVDDSQLPKDRFSAERLKGVDSTLKIQPAKLEDSAVYLCASSGLGSAKNIQYFGAGTRLSVL.

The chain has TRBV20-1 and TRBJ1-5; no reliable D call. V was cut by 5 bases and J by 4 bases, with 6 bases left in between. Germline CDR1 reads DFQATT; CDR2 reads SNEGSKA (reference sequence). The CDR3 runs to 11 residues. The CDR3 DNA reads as TGCAGTGCTTCTCTTAATCAGCCCCAGCATTTT. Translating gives CSASLNQPQHF.

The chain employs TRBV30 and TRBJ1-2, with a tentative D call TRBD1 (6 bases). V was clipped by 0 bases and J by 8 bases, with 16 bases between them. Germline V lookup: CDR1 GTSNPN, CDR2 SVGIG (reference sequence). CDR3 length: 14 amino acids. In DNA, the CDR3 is TGTGCCTGGAGTGTAAGGGAGGGGGGGCGCGGCTACACCTTC. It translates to CAWSVREGGRGYTF.

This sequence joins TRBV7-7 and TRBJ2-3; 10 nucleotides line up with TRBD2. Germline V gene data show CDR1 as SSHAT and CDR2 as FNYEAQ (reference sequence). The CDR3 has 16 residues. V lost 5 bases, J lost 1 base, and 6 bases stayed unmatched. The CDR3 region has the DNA TGTGCCAGCAGCGAGGGACTAGCGCCCCGCACAGATACGCAGTATTTT. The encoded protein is CASSEGLAPRTDTQYF.

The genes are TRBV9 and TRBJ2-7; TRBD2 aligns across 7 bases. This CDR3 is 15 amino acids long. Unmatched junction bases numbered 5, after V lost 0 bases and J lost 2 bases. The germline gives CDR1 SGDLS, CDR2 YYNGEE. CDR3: CASSVGGDYAYEQYF. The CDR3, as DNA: TGTGCCAGCAGCGTAGGCGGGGACTATGCCTACGAGCAGTACTTC.

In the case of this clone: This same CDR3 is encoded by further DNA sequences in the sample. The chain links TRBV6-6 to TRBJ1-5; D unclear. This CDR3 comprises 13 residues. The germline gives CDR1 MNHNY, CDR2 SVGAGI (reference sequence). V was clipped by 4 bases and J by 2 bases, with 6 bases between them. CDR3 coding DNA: TGTGCCAGCAGTTCGAGGGGCAATCAGCCCCAGCATTTT. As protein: CASSSRGNQPQHF.

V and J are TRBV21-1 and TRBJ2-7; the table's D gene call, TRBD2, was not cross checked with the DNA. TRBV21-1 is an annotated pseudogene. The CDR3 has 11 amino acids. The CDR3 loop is CASSFLYEQYF. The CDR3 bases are TGTGCCAGCAGCTTTCTCTACGAGCAGTACTTC.

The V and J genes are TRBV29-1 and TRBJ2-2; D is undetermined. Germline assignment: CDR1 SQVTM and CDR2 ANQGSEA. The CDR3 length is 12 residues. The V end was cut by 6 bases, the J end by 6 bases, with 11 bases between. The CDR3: CSVRGVPGELFF. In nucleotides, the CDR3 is TGCAGCGTAAGAGGAGTCCCCGGGGAGCTGTTTTTT.

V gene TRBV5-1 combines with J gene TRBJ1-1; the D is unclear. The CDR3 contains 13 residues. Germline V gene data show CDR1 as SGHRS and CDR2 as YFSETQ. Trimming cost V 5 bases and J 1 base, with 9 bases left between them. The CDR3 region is CASSPGPNTEAFF. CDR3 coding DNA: TGCGCCAGCAGTCCAGGTCCGAACACTGAAGCTTTCTTT.

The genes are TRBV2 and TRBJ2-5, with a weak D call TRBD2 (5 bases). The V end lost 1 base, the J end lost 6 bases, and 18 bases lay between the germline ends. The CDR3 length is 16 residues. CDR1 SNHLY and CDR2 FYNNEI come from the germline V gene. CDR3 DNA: TGTGCCAGCAGTGAAGGGGTTTTGGGGAGTGGAAAGACCCAGTACTTC. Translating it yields CASSEGVLGSGKTQYF.

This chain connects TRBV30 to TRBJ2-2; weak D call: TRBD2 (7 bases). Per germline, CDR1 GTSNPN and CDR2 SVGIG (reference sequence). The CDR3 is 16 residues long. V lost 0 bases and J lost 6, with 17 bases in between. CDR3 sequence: CAWSVQLPGGPGELFF. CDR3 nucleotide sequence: TGTGCCTGGAGTGTACAACTTCCGGGGGGCCCCGGGGAGCTGTTTTTT.

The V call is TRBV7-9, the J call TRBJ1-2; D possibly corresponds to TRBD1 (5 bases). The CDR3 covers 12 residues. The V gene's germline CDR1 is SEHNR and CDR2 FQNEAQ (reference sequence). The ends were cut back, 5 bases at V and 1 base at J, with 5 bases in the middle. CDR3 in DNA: TGTGCCAGCAGCGGACATAACTATGGCTACACCTTC. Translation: CASSGHNYGYTF.

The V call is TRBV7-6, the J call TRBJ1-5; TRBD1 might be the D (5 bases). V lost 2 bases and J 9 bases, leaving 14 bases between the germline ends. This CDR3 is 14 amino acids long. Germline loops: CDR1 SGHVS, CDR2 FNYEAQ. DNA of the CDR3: TGTGCCAGCAGCTTAAAATTAGGGGTCGGGCCCCAGCATTTT. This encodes CASSLKLGVGPQHF.

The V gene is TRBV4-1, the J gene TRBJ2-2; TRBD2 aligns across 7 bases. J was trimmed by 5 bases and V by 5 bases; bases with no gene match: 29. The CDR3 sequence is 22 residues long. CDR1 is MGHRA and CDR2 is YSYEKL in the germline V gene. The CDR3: CASSSWGSDRFGEGVKTGELFF. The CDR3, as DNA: TGCGCCAGCAGCTCCTGGGGGTCGGATCGATTCGGGGAGGGAGTAAAAACCGGGGAGCTGTTTTTT.

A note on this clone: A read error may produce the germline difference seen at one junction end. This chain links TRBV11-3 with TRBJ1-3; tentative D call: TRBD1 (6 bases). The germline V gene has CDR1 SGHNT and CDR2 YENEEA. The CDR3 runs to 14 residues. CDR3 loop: CASSLGQPGNTIYF. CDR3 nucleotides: TGTGCCAGCAGTTTAGGACAGCCTGGAAACACCATATATTTT.

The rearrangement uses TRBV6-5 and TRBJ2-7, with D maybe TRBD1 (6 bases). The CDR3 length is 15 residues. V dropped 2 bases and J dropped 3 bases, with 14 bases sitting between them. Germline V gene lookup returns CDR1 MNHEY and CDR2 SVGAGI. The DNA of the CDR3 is TGTGCCAGCAGTTACGCAGGGGAAGGGGTCTACGAGCAGTACTTC. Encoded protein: CASSYAGEGVYEQYF.

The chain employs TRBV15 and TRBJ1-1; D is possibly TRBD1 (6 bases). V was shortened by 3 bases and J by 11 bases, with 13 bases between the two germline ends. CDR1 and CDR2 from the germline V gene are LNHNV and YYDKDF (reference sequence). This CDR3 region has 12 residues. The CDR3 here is CATSRIGGLAFF. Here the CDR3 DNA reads TGTGCCACCAGCAGGATCGGGGGGCTGGCTTTCTTT.

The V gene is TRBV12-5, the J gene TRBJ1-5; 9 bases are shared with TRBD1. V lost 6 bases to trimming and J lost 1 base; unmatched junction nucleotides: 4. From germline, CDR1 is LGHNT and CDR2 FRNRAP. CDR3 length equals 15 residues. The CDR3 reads CASGHGQGSNQPQHF. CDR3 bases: TGTGCTAGTGGCCATGGACAGGGGAGCAATCAGCCCCAGCATTTT.